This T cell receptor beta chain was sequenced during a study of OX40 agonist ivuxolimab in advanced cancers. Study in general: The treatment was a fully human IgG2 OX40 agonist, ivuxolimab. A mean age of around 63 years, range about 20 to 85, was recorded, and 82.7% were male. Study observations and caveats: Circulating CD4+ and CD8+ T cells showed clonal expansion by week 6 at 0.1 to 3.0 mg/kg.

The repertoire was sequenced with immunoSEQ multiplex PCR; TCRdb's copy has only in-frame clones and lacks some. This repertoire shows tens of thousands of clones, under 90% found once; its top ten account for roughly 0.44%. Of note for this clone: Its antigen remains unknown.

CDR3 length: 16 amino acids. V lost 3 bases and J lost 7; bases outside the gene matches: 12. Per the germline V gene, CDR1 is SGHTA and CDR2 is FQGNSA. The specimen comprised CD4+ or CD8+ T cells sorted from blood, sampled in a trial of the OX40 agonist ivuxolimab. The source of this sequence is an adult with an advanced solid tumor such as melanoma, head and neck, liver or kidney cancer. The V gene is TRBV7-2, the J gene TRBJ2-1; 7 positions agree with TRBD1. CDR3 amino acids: CASSFSGTVGTNEQFF. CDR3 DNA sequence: TGTGCCAGCAGCTTTTCCGGGACAGTCGGGACAAATGAGCAGTTCTTC.